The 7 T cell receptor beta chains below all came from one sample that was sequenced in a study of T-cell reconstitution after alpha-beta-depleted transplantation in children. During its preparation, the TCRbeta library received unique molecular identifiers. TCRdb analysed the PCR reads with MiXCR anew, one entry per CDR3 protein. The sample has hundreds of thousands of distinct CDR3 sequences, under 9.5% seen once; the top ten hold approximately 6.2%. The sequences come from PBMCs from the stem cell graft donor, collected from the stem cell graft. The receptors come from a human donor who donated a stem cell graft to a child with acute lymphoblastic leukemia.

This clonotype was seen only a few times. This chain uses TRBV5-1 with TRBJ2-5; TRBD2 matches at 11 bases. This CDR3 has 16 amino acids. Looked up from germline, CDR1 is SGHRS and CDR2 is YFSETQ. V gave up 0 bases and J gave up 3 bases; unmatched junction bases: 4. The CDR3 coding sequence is TGCGCCAGCAGCTTGGCTTTACTAGCGGGGGAAGAGACCCAGTACTTC. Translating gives CASSLALLAGEETQYF.

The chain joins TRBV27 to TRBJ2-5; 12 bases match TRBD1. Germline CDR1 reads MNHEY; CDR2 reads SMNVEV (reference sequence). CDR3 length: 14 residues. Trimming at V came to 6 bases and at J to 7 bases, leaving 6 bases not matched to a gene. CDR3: CASSRDRGQGTQYF. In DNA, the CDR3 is TGTGCCAGCAGCCGGGACAGGGGGCAGGGGACCCAGTACTTC.

CDR3 protein: CAISESQGNTEAFF. The CDR3 nucleotides read TGTGCCATCAGTGAGAGTCAGGGGAACACTGAAGCTTTCTTT. The chain couples TRBV10-3 to TRBJ1-1; D perhaps matches TRBD1 (5 bases). The CDR3 sequence is 14 residues long. V gave up 2 bases and J gave up 1 base, with 8 bases separating them. Germline-derived CDR1 and CDR2 are ENHRY and SYGVKD.

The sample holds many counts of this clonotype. CDR3 nucleotide sequence: TGTGCCAGCAGCAGAGGGGGGACTGATGGAGAGACCCAGTACTTC. Its protein is CASSRGGTDGETQYF. The J gene is TRBJ2-5, the V gene TRBV9; D possibly matches TRBD1 or TRBD2 (6 bases each). V lost 4 bases, J lost 4 bases, and 17 bases lay in between. Per the germline V gene, CDR1 is SGDLS and CDR2 is YYNGEE. CDR3 length: 15 residues.

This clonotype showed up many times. The CDR3 region has the DNA TGTGCCACCGCAATCTCTGGAAACACCATATATTTT. Encoded protein: CATAISGNTIYF. J is TRBJ1-3 and V is TRBV2; D unresolved. Germline CDR1 SNHLY, CDR2 FYNNEI. Trimming pared 10 bases from V and 0 bases from J, leaving 7 bases between. The CDR3 runs to 12 residues.

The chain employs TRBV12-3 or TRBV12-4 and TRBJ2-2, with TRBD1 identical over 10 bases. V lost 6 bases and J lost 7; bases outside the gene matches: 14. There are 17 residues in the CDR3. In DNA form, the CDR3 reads TGTGCCAGCAGGGGGAGCGCCGGGACAGGGGATCTCGGGGAGCTGTTTTTT. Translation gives CASRGSAGTGDLGELFF.

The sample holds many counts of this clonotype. In DNA form, the CDR3 reads TGCAGCGTCGGGGGGTCGTCGGGAGGTGAAAAACTGTTTTTT. Protein: CSVGGSSGGEKLFF. V is TRBV29-1 and J is TRBJ1-4; maybe TRBD1 (5 bases). The CDR3 contains 14 residues. In germline, CDR1 is SQVTM, CDR2 ANQGSEA. The V and J ends lost 6 bases and 7 bases respectively, with 18 bases between them. Filled out from reference TRBV29-1 and TRBJ1-4, the complete variable domain reads SAVISQKPSRDICQRGTSLTIQCQVDSQVTMMFWYRQQPGQSLTLIATANQGSEATYESGFVIDKFPISRPNLTFSTLTVSNMSPEDSSIYLCSVGGSSGGEKLFFGSGTQLSVL.